This T cell receptor (beta chain) was identified during a study of blood T cell repertoires in COVID-19. Measured with immunoSEQ multiplex PCR; TCRdb has only the in-frame clones, and not every one. The repertoire has 90,000 or so clones, 90% of them found once; the top ten carry 4.3%. The J segment lost 8 bases and the V segment lost 2 bases, leaving 10 bases of the junction unmatched. This CDR3 comprises 15 residues. In germline, CDR1 is SGHRS, CDR2 YFSETQ. Sequencing was carried out using peripheral blood. The chain couples TRBV5-1 to TRBJ2-1; 7 nucleotides line up with TRBD2. The source is a woman of 80 years or more with active or convalescent COVID-19. The CDR3 reads CASSLMVSGYYEQFF. The CDR3 nucleotides are TGCGCCAGCAGCTTAATGGTTAGCGGGTACTATGAGCAGTTCTTC. Looking up the rest from reference TRBV5-1 and TRBJ2-1 gives the full variable domain: KAGVTQTPRYLIKTRGQQVTLSCSPISGHRSVSWYQQTPGQGLQFLFEYFSETQRNKGNFPGRFSGRQFSNSRSEMNVSTLELGDSALYLCASSLMVSGYYEQFFGPGTRLTVL.